These T cell receptor beta chains were read from a single sample in a study of T-cell memory formation after mild COVID-19. A single record per CDR3 protein comes from TCRdb applying MiXCR to the 5' RACE reads. The sample shows 150,000 to 200,000 distinct CDR3 sequences, around a tenth of them seen only once. The source material was PBMCs or a T cell subset sorted from them (not recorded which). The receptor source for this set is a man aged 18 to 35 who had mild COVID-19 (a few samples of this study predate the infection). Cell type and time point are not known. Each CDR3 is given with its conserved first and last residue. A D gene is named only where the DNA matches it firmly. The size of a clone is reported for some rows only, either as once, few or many, or as a class for expanded clones.

J	V	D	size	CDR3	DNA
TRBJ2-3	TRBV6-5	NA	few	CASNNRVTDTQYF	TGTGCCAGCAATAACAGGGTAACAGATACGCAGTATTTT
TRBJ2-5	TRBV7-6	NA	many	CASSSRPRVETQYF	TGTGCCAGCAGCTCTCGACCCAGGGTCGAGACCCAGTACTTC
TRBJ2-7	TRBV20-1	TRBD1	NA	CSARWQGADEQYF	TGCAGTGCTAGGTGGCAGGGGGCTGACGAGCAGTACTTC
TRBJ2-5	TRBV4-1	NA	few	CASSQPRETQYF	TGCGCCAGCAGCCAACCTCGTGAGACCCAGTACTTC
TRBJ1-2	TRBV7-2	TRBD1	NA	CASSLGEGGRYGYTF	TGTGCCAGCAGCTTAGGGGAAGGGGGCCGCTATGGCTACACCTTC
TRBJ1-4	TRBV12-3/TRBV12-4	NA	NA	CASSLNPRGEKLFF	TGTGCCAGCAGTTTAAACCCGAGGGGTGAAAAACTGTTTTTT
TRBJ1-5	TRBV12-3/TRBV12-4	TRBD1	few	CASRPTGGANQPQHF	TGTGCCAGCAGACCGACAGGGGGCGCCAATCAGCCCCAGCATTTT
TRBJ2-5	TRBV5-1	TRBD1	medium-sized	CASSLGQGETQYF	TGCGCCAGCAGCTTGGGACAGGGGGAGACCCAGTACTTC
TRBJ2-1	TRBV5-1	TRBD1	NA	CASSPGGSYNEQFF	TGCGCCAGCAGCCCAGGGGGTTCCTACAATGAGCAGTTCTTC
TRBJ2-7	TRBV7-9	NA	few	CASSLALAREQYF	TGTGCCAGCAGCTTAGCGCTGGCTCGAGAGCAGTACTTC
TRBJ2-3	TRBV9	NA	few	CASSVGAVDFTDTQYF	TGTGCCAGCAGCGTAGGGGCAGTGGATTTCACAGATACGCAGTATTTT
TRBJ2-3	TRBV3-1	NA	few	CASSQDQGGVDTQYF	TGTGCCAGCAGCCAAGATCAAGGGGGGGTAGATACGCAGTATTTT
TRBJ2-1	TRBV4-1	NA	few	CASTRRGGSYNEQFF	TGCGCCAGCACCAGGCGGGGTGGGAGCTACAATGAGCAGTTCTTC
TRBJ2-1	TRBV5-1	NA	many	CASSYARDSKNNEQFF	TGCGCCAGCAGCTACGCCCGAGACAGCAAAAACAATGAGCAGTTCTTC
TRBJ1-5	TRBV5-8	NA	NA	CASSFLTGETQHF	TGTGCCAGCAGCTTTCTAACGGGCGAGACCCAGCATTTT
TRBJ2-1	TRBV4-2	TRBD2	few	CASGGGLYNEQFF	TGTGCCAGCGGGGGGGGGTTATACAATGAGCAGTTCTTC
TRBJ1-6	TRBV10-2	NA	NA	CASSDRAMGNSPLHF	TGCGCCAGCAGTGATCGGGCGATGGGTAATTCACCCCTCCACTTT
TRBJ2-3	TRBV5-1	NA	NA	CASRSDTSTDTQYF	TGCGCCAGCAGGTCCGACACCTCCACAGATACGCAGTATTTT
TRBJ1-2	TRBV28	NA	NA	CASSGGGYTF	TGTGCCAGCAGTGGGGGAGGCTACACCTTC
TRBJ1-4	TRBV29-1	NA	few	CSVSGTGGSNEKLFF	TGCAGCGTTTCCGGGACTGGAGGCTCTAATGAAAAACTGTTTTTT
TRBJ1-2	TRBV11-2	TRBD1	few	CASSSGQGHYGYTF	TGTGCCAGCAGCTCCGGACAGGGCCACTATGGCTACACCTTC
TRBJ2-1	TRBV5-1	TRBD1	many	CASSQRQGRSNEQFF	TGCGCCAGCAGCCAGAGACAGGGTAGAAGCAATGAGCAGTTCTTC
TRBJ1-1	TRBV20-1	NA	few	CSASFKLTEAFF	TGCAGTGCTAGTTTCAAGCTCACTGAAGCTTTCTTT
TRBJ1-4	TRBV10-2	TRBD1	few	CASSDRQGAGEKLFF	TGCGCCAGCAGTGATCGACAGGGGGCGGGTGAAAAACTGTTTTTT
TRBJ1-1	TRBV5-1	NA	few	CASSSLDSYTEAFF	TGCGCCAGCAGCTCCTTGGACAGCTACACTGAAGCTTTCTTT
TRBJ2-1	TRBV6-5	NA	NA	CASSSAGFRAGEQFF	TGTGCCAGCAGCTCCGCAGGGTTTCGGGCCGGTGAGCAGTTCTTC
TRBJ1-1	TRBV12-3/TRBV12-4	TRBD1	NA	CASSRSRTGTEAFF	TGTGCCAGCAGCCGCTCCCGGACAGGCACTGAAGCTTTCTTT